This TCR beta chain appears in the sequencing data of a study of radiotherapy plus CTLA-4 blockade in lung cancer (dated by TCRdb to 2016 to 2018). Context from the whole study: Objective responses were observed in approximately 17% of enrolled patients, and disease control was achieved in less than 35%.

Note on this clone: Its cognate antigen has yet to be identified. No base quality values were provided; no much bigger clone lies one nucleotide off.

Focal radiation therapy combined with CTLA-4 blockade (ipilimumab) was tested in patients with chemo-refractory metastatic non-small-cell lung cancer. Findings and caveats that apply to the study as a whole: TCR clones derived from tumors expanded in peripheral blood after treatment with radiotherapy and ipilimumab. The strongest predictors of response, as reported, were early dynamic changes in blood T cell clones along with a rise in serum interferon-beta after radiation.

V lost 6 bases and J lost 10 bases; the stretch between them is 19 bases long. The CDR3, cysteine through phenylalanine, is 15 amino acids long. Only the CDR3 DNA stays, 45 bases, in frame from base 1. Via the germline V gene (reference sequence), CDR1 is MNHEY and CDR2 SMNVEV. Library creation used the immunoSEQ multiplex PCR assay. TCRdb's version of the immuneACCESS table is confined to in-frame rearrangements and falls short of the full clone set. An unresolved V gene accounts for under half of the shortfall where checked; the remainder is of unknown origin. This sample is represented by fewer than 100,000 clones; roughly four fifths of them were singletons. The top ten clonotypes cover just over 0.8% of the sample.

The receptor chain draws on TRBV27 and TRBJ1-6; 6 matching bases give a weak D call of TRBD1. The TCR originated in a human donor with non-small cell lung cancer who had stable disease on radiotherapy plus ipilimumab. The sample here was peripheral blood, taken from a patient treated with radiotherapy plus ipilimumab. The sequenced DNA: TGTGCCAGCAGCCGAAGGGCACAGGGAGGATCACCCCTCCACTTT. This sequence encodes CASSRRAQGGSPLHF.